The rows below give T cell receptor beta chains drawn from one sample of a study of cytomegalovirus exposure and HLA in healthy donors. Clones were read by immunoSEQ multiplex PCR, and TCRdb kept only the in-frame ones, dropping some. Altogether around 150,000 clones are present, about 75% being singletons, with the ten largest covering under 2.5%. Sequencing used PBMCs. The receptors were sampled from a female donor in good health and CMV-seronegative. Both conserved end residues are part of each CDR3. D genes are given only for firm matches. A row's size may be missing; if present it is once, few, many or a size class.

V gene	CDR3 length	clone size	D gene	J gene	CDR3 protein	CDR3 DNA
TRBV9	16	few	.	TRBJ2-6	CASSQLRGSGANVLTF	TGTGCCAGCAGCCAACTTCGGGGCTCTGGGGCCAACGTCCTGACTTTC
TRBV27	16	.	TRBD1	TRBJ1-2	CASRLAPGQGGRGYTF	TGTGCCAGCAGATTGGCTCCGGGACAGGGGGGACGGGGCTACACCTTC
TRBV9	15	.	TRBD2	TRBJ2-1	CASTLAGEDYNEQFF	TGTGCCAGCACACTAGCGGGAGAGGACTACAATGAGCAGTTCTTC
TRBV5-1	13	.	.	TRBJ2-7	CASSVPGSYEQYF	TGCGCCAGCAGCGTGCCGGGTTCCTACGAGCAGTACTTC
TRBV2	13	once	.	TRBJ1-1	CASSPTGFFEAFF	TGTGCCAGCAGTCCAACAGGTTTTTTTGAAGCTTTCTTT
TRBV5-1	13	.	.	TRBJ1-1	CASSLDRNTEAFF	TGCGCCAGCAGCCTGGACAGGAACACTGAAGCTTTCTTT
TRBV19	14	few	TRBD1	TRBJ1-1	CASSTGQGGTEAFF	TGTGCCAGTAGTACCGGACAGGGAGGCACTGAAGCTTTCTTT
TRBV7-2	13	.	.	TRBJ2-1	CASTTLLFNEQFF	TGTGCCAGCACTACTCTGCTATTCAATGAGCAGTTCTTC
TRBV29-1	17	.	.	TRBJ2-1	CSVLSPSPRSSYNEQFF	TGCAGCGTTCTAAGCCCGTCCCCTAGGAGCTCCTACAATGAGCAGTTCTTC
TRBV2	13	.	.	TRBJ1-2	CASSEVGARGYTF	TGTGCCAGCAGTGAGGTGGGGGCGCGGGGCTACACCTTC
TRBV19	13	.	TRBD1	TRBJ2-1	CASSARQGHEQFF	TGTGCCAGTAGTGCCCGACAGGGACATGAGCAGTTCTTC
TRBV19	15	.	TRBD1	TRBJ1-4	CASRGQGAANEKLFF	TGTGCCAGTAGGGGACAGGGGGCTGCTAATGAAAAACTGTTTTTT
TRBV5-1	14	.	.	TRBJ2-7	CASSLTVSSYEQYF	TGCGCCAGCAGCTTAACCGTGAGCTCCTACGAGCAGTACTTC
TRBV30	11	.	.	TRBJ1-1	CAWNQVEEAFF	TGTGCCTGGAATCAGGTTGAAGAAGCTTTCTTT
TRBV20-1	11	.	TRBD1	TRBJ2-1	CSANGQGRWFF	TGCAGTGCGAACGGACAGGGCCGTTGGTTCTTC
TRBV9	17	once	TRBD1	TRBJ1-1	CASSVENWGQGKGEAFF	TGTGCCAGCAGCGTAGAGAATTGGGGACAGGGAAAGGGTGAAGCTTTCTTT
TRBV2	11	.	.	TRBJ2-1	CASGSGVASLF	TGTGCCAGCGGGAGTGGGGTAGCTTCGCTCTTC
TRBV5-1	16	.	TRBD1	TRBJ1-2	CASSINSVGQGQGYTF	TGCGCCAGCAGCATCAACTCCGTCGGACAGGGCCAAGGCTACACCTTC
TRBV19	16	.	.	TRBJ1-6	CASSIGRTPYNSPLHF	TGTGCCAGTAGTATTGGCCGGACACCCTATAATTCACCCCTCCACTTT
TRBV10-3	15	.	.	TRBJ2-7	CAISDRQSNSYEQYF	TGTGCCATCAGTGACCGACAGTCAAACTCCTACGAGCAGTACTTC
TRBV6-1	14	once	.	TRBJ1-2	CASSLLGDFDGYTF	TGTGCCAGCAGTCTACTCGGGGATTTCGATGGCTACACCTTC
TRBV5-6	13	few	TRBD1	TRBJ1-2	CASSGTEGYGYTF	TGTGCCAGCTCCGGGACAGAGGGCTATGGCTACACCTTC
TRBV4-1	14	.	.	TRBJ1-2	CASSQARDNYGYTF	TGCGCCAGCAGCCAAGCGCGGGATAACTATGGCTACACCTTC
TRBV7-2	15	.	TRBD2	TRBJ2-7	CASSLRSSGAYEQYF	TGTGCCAGCAGCCTACGGTCGAGCGGGGCCTACGAGCAGTACTTC
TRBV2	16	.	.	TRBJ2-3	CASFSSASGSTDTQYF	TGTGCCAGCTTTTCCTCGGCGAGCGGGAGCACAGATACGCAGTATTTT
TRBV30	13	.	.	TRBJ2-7	CAWSMDTSYEQYF	TGTGCCTGGAGTATGGACACCTCCTACGAGCAGTACTTC
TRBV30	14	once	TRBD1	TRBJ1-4	CAWSQTGGREKLFF	TGTGCCTGGAGTCAAACAGGGGGGAGAGAAAAACTGTTTTTT
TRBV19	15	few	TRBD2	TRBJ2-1	CATRLAIGVYNEQFF	TGTGCCACCCGACTAGCTATCGGGGTCTACAATGAGCAGTTCTTC
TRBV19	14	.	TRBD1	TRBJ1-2	CASSSTGGAYGYTF	TGTGCCAGTAGTTCCACAGGGGGTGCCTATGGCTACACCTTC
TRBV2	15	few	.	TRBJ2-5	CASTRRGASGETQYF	TGTGCCAGCACGCGGCGAGGCGCTAGTGGCGAGACCCAGTACTTC
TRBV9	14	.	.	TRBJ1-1	CASSSSGSYTEAFF	TGTGCCAGCAGCTCCTCGGGTTCTTACACTGAAGCTTTCTTT
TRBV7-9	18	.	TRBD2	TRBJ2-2	CSSSPGLAGGTNTGELFF	TGTTCCAGCAGTCCCGGACTAGCGGGGGGAACGAACACCGGGGAGCTGTTTTTT
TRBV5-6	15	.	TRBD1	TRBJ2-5	CASSGTGTGGETQYF	TGTGCCAGCAGCGGAACCGGGACAGGGGGAGAGACCCAGTACTTC
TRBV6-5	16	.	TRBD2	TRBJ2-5	CASSYGLAGALGTQYF	TGTGCCAGCAGTTACGGACTAGCGGGGGCCCTTGGAACCCAGTACTTC
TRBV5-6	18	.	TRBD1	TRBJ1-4	CASSLRLGQGVYNEKLFF	TGTGCCAGCAGCTTGCGATTAGGACAGGGGGTGTACAATGAAAAACTGTTTTTT
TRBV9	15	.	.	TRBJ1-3	CASSRVDSSGNTIYF	TGTGCCAGCAGCAGAGTGGACAGCTCTGGAAACACCATATATTTT
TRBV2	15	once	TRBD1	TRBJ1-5	CASSDDRASNQPQHF	TGTGCCAGCAGTGATGACAGGGCTAGCAATCAGCCCCAGCATTTT
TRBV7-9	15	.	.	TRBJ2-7	CSSSQRSGQGHEQYF	TGTTCCAGCAGCCAGAGGAGCGGGCAAGGACACGAGCAGTACTTC
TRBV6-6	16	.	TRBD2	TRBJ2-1	CASSYTSGYSYNEQFF	TGTGCCAGCAGTTACACTAGCGGTTACAGCTACAATGAGCAGTTCTTC
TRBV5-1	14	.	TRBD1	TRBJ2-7	CASSPGTGDYEQYF	TGCGCCAGCAGCCCGGGGACAGGGGACTACGAGCAGTACTTC
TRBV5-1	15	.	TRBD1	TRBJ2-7	CASSFGGTGTYEQYF	TGCGCCAGCAGCTTCGGCGGGACAGGGACCTACGAGCAGTACTTC
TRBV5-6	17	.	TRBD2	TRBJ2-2	CASSLELAGGPPGELFF	TGTGCCAGCAGCTTGGAGTTAGCGGGAGGCCCTCCCGGGGAGCTGTTTTTT
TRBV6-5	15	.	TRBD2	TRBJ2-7	CASSSLAGLGYEQYF	TGTGCCAGCAGTTCATTAGCGGGTCTGGGCTACGAGCAGTACTTC
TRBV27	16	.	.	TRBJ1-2	CASSPQLTAPNYGYTF	TGTGCCAGTTCACCCCAATTGACAGCTCCCAACTATGGCTACACCTTC
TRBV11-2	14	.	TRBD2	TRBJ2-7	CASSSTSGSYEQYF	TGTGCCAGCAGTTCGACTAGCGGAAGCTACGAGCAGTACTTC
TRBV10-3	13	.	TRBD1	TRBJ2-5	CAISGQGRETQYF	TGTGCCATCAGTGGACAGGGAAGAGAGACCCAGTACTTC
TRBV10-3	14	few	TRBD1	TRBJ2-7	CAISEFGTGYEQYF	TGTGCCATCAGTGAGTTTGGGACAGGGTACGAGCAGTACTTC
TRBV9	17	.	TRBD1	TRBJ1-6	CASSPRPGTGVASPLHF	TGTGCCAGCAGCCCACGTCCCGGGACAGGGGTGGCTTCACCCCTCCACTTT
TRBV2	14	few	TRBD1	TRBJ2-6	CASSFRDSRNVLTF	TGTGCCAGCAGCTTCCGGGACAGCCGGAACGTCCTGACTTTC